This T cell receptor beta chain was sequenced during a study of T cell repertoires in cytomegalovirus infection. Deletions cut 5 bases from V and 3 bases from J, with 11 bases between. CDR3 size: 14 residues. TCRdb reprocessed the reads via MiXCR and lists one record per CDR3 protein. This table holds about 700,000 distinct CDR3 sequences, around 31% found once. Turning to this clonotype: Its target is not known.

Study-wide results and limits: HLA-C-restricted, CMV-specific TCR beta clonotypes were dominant ex vivo.

This TCR derives from a human donor in good health (CMV status not recorded). Some clones in this sample may be carry-over from other donors' samples. The specimen comprised cultured PBMCs, sampled from culture after CMV antigen stimulation. The genes are TRBV12-3 or TRBV12-4 and TRBJ1-5; unclear D gene. The CDR3 spells CASSRADHNQPQHF. The DNA for the CDR3 is TGTGCCAGCAGTCGGGCGGATCACAATCAGCCCCAGCATTTT.